This T cell receptor beta chain emerged from a study of cytomegalovirus exposure and HLA in healthy donors. With 5 bases clipped from V and 3 bases from J, the junction kept 4 bases outside the gene matches. There are 14 residues in the CDR3. CDR1 is LNHDA, CDR2 SQIVND, per germline (reference sequence). A multiplex PCR was run with 60 Vbeta primers and 13 Jbeta primers. Sequencing used immunoSEQ multiplex PCR; TCRdb keeps in-frame clones, though not all of them. The sample lists approximately 220,000 clones, around 80% occurring once. Sequencing was carried out using PBMCs. The chain links TRBV19 to TRBJ2-3; 8 nucleotides line up with TRBD2. This TCR was sampled from a boy aged 2 to 9 in good health and CMV-seronegative. CDR3 in DNA: TGTGCCAGTAGTTTCGGGGGGGGGACAGATACGCAGTATTTT. It specifies CASSFGGGTDTQYF.